A selection of T cell receptor beta chains follows, all from one sample in a study of sequential checkpoint blockade in melanoma. The table came from immunoSEQ multiplex PCR; TCRdb's copy has only in-frame clones and leaves some out. This sample has more than 9,500 clones; 60% to 80% occur once, and the top ten carry approximately 10%. Sequenced here: CD8+ T cells sorted from blood (inferred from file names), sampled from a patient given nivolumab and ipilimumab in sequence. The origin of the receptors is a human donor with melanoma. The conserved cysteine and the conserved F or W are not part of the CDR3 here. D genes are given only for firm matches.

D: .; V: TRBV19; length: 13; J: TRBJ2-7; CDR3: ASSIAGHTTDEQY
D: TRBD1; V: TRBV7-6; length: 13; J: TRBJ2-2; CDR3: ASSSYRGTTGELF
D: .; V: TRBV29-1; length: 11; J: TRBJ2-1; CDR3: SVEVFEDNEQF
D: TRBD2; V: TRBV4-1; length: 13; J: TRBJ2-1; CDR3: ASSQDLAGGREQF
D: .; V: TRBV15; length: 15; J: TRBJ1-4; CDR3: ATSRLIRRNTNEKLF
D: TRBD2; V: TRBV7-2; length: 15; J: TRBJ2-1; CDR3: ASSLYRSGRDYNEQF
D: .; V: TRBV7-9; length: 12; J: TRBJ1-5; CDR3: ASSFSNSNQPQH
D: TRBD1; V: TRBV5-4; length: 12; J: TRBJ1-2; CDR3: ASSLAGGHYGYT
D: .; V: TRBV6-1; length: 16; J: TRBJ2-6; CDR3: ASSGAETVLSGANVLT
D: .; V: TRBV7-8; length: 11; J: .; CDR3: ASSPRVPYEQY
D: TRBD2; V: TRBV2; length: 14; J: TRBJ2-3; CDR3: ASSDGTSGATDTQY
D: TRBD2; V: TRBV14; length: 15; J: TRBJ2-3; CDR3: ASSQEKTSGYTDTQY
D: .; V: TRBV4-1; length: 14; J: TRBJ2-5; CDR3: ASSQAGASGQETQY
D: .; V: TRBV6-5; length: 14; J: TRBJ2-7; CDR3: ASSYSFLRDFHEQY
D: TRBD2; V: TRBV14; length: 14; J: TRBJ2-7; CDR3: ASTPWSGRVPYEQY
D: .; V: TRBV29-1; length: 11; J: TRBJ2-7; CDR3: SVLVEYPYEQY
D: TRBD1; V: TRBV7-7; length: 11; J: TRBJ2-7; CDR3: ASSKTGGAEQY
D: .; V: TRBV27; length: 10; J: TRBJ2-1; CDR3: ASSQAPNEQF
D: TRBD2; V: TRBV19; length: 13; J: TRBJ2-7; CDR3: ASSISASGTGEQY
D: .; V: TRBV7-8; length: 14; J: TRBJ1-1; CDR3: ASSKPGPAGHTEAF
D: .; V: TRBV27; length: 11; J: TRBJ2-7; CDR3: ASSPSRVYEQY
D: TRBD2; V: TRBV4-2; length: 14; J: TRBJ2-1; CDR3: ASSHGLAGVLDEQF
D: TRBD2; V: TRBV2; length: 13; J: TRBJ2-7; CDR3: ASSVRLAVLYEQY
D: TRBD2; V: TRBV4-1; length: 12; J: TRBJ2-1; CDR3: ASSRTSPNNEQF
D: .; V: TRBV27; length: 12; J: TRBJ1-4; CDR3: ASSPLGGNEKLF
D: .; V: TRBV5-6; length: 11; J: TRBJ1-1; CDR3: ASSTTGNTEAF
D: TRBD2; V: TRBV6-1; length: 12; J: TRBJ2-5; CDR3: ASRATSGSETQY
D: .; V: TRBV5-1; length: 12; J: TRBJ2-2; CDR3: ASSDLPGTGELF
D: .; V: TRBV7-9; length: 12; J: TRBJ2-7; CDR3: ASSLMGRAYEQY
D: TRBD2; V: TRBV14; length: 16; J: TRBJ2-2; CDR3: ASSQENPGLAGAGELF
D: .; V: TRBV7-2; length: 13; J: TRBJ2-7; CDR3: ASSLYIGDPYEQY
D: .; V: TRBV21-1; length: 10; J: TRBJ2-1; CDR3: ASVQIRQGTF
D: .; V: TRBV6-5; length: 12; J: TRBJ2-7; CDR3: ASSPIRDSSEQY
D: .; V: TRBV6-4; length: 11; J: TRBJ1-1; CDR3: ASSAGIHTEAF
D: .; V: TRBV5-6; length: 12; J: TRBJ2-1; CDR3: ASSFPSPGNEQF
D: .; V: TRBV4-1; length: 12; J: TRBJ2-7; CDR3: ASSQGQLGYDQY
D: .; V: TRBV23-1; length: 12; J: TRBJ1-5; CDR3: ASSQWQVGKPQH
D: TRBD2; V: TRBV9; length: 13; J: TRBJ2-3; CDR3: ASSAGTSGGDTQY
D: TRBD2; V: TRBV6-1; length: 13; J: TRBJ2-7; CDR3: ASSGFSGRAYEQY
D: TRBD1; V: TRBV10-1; length: 14; J: TRBJ2-7; CDR3: ASSKIPGQGGYEQY
D: .; V: TRBV27; length: 13; J: TRBJ2-5; CDR3: ASSTLQGSQETQY